This TCR beta chain came from a study of post-analysis software for immune sequencing data. Findings and limits, study-wide: Among multiple sclerosis patients, normalized Chao1 diversity was significantly below that of controls.

Included in the TCR beta cDNA libraries were unique molecular identifiers. TCRdb reprocessed the PCR reads via MiXCR and lists one record per CDR3 protein. The table shows roughly 670,000 distinct CDR3 sequences, with approximately 60% occurring only once. Comments on this clonotype: Its antigen is not identified. Relative to the germline gene, one junction end is altered; a read error may explain this.

This clonotype originated in a girl aged 2 to 10 with multiple sclerosis. The sequenced sample was blood.

The chain's CDR3 is CAISESTSGGVYNEQFF. Here the CDR3 DNA reads TGTGCCATCAGTGAGTCTACTAGCGGGGGGGTCTACAACGAGCAGTTCTTC. The chain employs TRBV10-3 and TRBJ2-1; 13 bases are a match to TRBD2. Germline assignment: CDR1 ENHRY and CDR2 SYGVKD. The CDR3 runs to 17 residues.